A single sample is the source of the 14 T cell receptor beta chains below, sequenced in a study of CD8 T cells in ankylosing spondylitis. TCRdb itself ran the 5' RACE reads through MiXCR, one entry per CDR3 protein. The sample holds under 250,000 distinct CDR3 sequences, around 32% seen once. Sequencing was carried out using blood, either unsorted or a sorted T cell fraction (not recorded which). These receptors came from a male donor with ankylosing spondylitis or in good health (not recorded which).

The gene calls are TRBV29-1 and TRBJ2-3, with 7 bases matching TRBD2. V lost 1 base to trimming and J lost 1 base; unmatched junction nucleotides: 8. CDR1 is SQVTM, CDR2 ANQGSEA, per germline. CDR3 length: 16 residues. The CDR3 loop is CSVEGGSGLGTDTQYF. In DNA form, the CDR3 reads TGCAGCGTTGAAGGGGGTTCCGGACTAGGCACAGATACGCAGTATTTT.

This chain joins TRBV12-3 or TRBV12-4 and TRBJ2-1, with 7 nucleotides matching TRBD1. The CDR3 has 11 residues. V lost 6 bases, J lost 9 bases, and 2 bases stayed unmatched. The CDR3 loop is CASRTGVEQFF. The DNA of the CDR3 is TGTGCCAGCAGAACAGGGGTTGAGCAGTTCTTC.

This clonotype has a handful of counts. The chain is built from TRBV20-1 and TRBJ2-7; D is perhaps TRBD1 (5 bases). CDR1 and CDR2 (germline): DFQATT, SNEGSKA (reference sequence). The CDR3 consists of 14 residues. The V gene lost 0 bases and the J gene lost 0 bases, with 9 bases spanning the gap. As DNA, the CDR3 is TGCAGTGCTAGAGATCTTAGGGGCTCCTACGAGCAGTACTTC. Protein: CSARDLRGSYEQYF.

This clonotype was observed many times. The V call is TRBV28, the J call TRBJ2-1; 14 bases map to TRBD2. Germline lookup yields CDR1 MDHEN and CDR2 SYDVKM. J lost 6 bases, V lost 8 bases, and 3 bases had no gene match. The CDR3 is made up of 14 amino acids. The CDR3: CASGGLAGGNEQFF. The CDR3 bases are TGTGCCAGCGGCGGACTAGCGGGGGGCAATGAGCAGTTCTTC.

This clonotype was observed a handful of times. V usage is TRBV20-1 and J usage is TRBJ2-5; D not resolved. Trimming removed 6 bases at V and 4 bases at J, with 15 bases between. Germline-derived CDR1 and CDR2 are DFQATT and SNEGSKA (reference sequence). The CDR3 consists of 13 residues. CDR3 amino acids: CSAHSYVGETQYF. The CDR3 coding sequence is TGCAGTGCACACAGTTACGTGGGAGAGACCCAGTACTTC.

The rearrangement uses TRBV4-2 and TRBJ2-7; 9 nucleotides align to TRBD1. After removal of 3 bases from V and 2 bases from J, the junction contained 5 bases not matched to a gene. The CDR3 loop spans 15 amino acids. Germline V lookup: CDR1 LGHNA, CDR2 YNFKEQ. This chain's CDR3 is CASSQRTGGPYEQYF. The CDR3, as DNA: TGTGCCAGCAGCCAGCGTACAGGGGGCCCCTACGAGCAGTACTTC.

This rearrangement joins TRBV30 to TRBJ2-7; no clear D. Per the germline V gene, CDR1 is GTSNPN and CDR2 is SVGIG (reference sequence). The V end was cut by 6 bases, the J end by 0 bases, with 12 bases between. CDR3 length equals 13 residues. CDR3 region: CACSEVSSYEQYF. In DNA form, the CDR3 reads TGTGCCTGTTCAGAGGTTAGCTCCTACGAGCAGTACTTC. Drawing the rest from reference TRBV30 and TRBJ2-7, the complete variable domain is SQTIHQWPATLVQPVGSPLSLECTVEGTSNPNLYWYRQAAGRGLQLLFYSVGIGQISSEVPQNLSASRPQDRQFILSSKKLLLSDSGFYLCACSEVSSYEQYFGPGTRLTVT.

V gene TRBV5-1 combines with J gene TRBJ2-1; 10 bases are shared with TRBD1. V shed 4 bases, J shed 9 bases, and the junction held 7 bases outside the gene matches. The CDR3 is made up of 14 amino acids. Germline CDR1 and CDR2: SGHRS and YFSETQ. Here the CDR3 reads CASSTPGQGTEQFF. Written as DNA, the CDR3 is TGCGCCAGCAGCACACCGGGACAGGGGACTGAGCAGTTCTTC.

The rearrangement uses TRBV20-1 and TRBJ1-5; 8 bases align to TRBD1. Trimming cost V 1 base and J 1 base; bases outside gene matches: 12. From germline, CDR1 is DFQATT and CDR2 SNEGSKA (reference sequence). The CDR3 is 18 amino acids. CDR3 residues: CSARGVDRGIPSNQPQHF. DNA of the CDR3: TGCAGTGCTAGAGGGGTAGACAGGGGAATCCCGAGCAATCAGCCCCAGCATTTT.

The CDR3 region is CASSLAVTIELGTGELFF. DNA for the CDR3: TGCGCCAGCAGCTTGGCTGTGACTATCGAGTTGGGCACCGGGGAGCTGTTTTTT. The chain combines TRBV5-1 with TRBJ2-2, with TRBD2 as a possible D gene (5 bases). Germline CDR1 is SGHRS and CDR2 is YFSETQ. This CDR3 comprises 18 residues. The V end lost 0 bases, the J end lost 4 bases, and 19 bases lay between the germline ends.

The table lists this clonotype with a few counts. The chain couples TRBV27 to TRBJ2-7; no reliable D call. This CDR3 has 10 amino acids. CDR1 and CDR2 (germline): MNHEY, SMNVEV (reference sequence). The V end lost 8 bases, the J end lost 4 bases, and 6 bases lay between the germline ends. CDR3 DNA sequence: TGTGCCAGCGGCCAGTACGAGCAGTACTTC. Residues: CASGQYEQYF.

This clonotype has more than one count but fewer than ten. V gene TRBV4-1 combines with J gene TRBJ2-7; D is ambiguous. This CDR3 is 15 amino acids long. The germline V gene encodes CDR1 MGHRA and CDR2 YSYEKL. The V gene lost 5 bases and the J gene lost 5 bases, with 19 bases spanning the gap. The DNA of the CDR3 is TGCGCCAGCAGCTCTGTCGTTAGGGATGTACACGAGCAGTACTTC. Encoded protein: CASSSVVRDVHEQYF.

J is TRBJ2-1 and V is TRBV20-1; D perhaps matches TRBD2 (5 bases). Germline V gives CDR1 DFQATT, CDR2 SNEGSKA (reference sequence). CDR3 size: 16 residues. The ends were cut back, 3 bases at V and 0 bases at J, with 15 bases in the middle. The CDR3 nucleotides read TGCAGTGCTAGTTGGCCTAGCACCCGCTCCTACAATGAGCAGTTCTTC. Translating gives CSASWPSTRSYNEQFF.

This clonotype was counted once. The chain uses TRBV7-3 and TRBJ2-2; 14 positions match TRBD2. The CDR3 has 16 amino acids. Germline CDR1 is SGHTA and CDR2 is FQGTGA. V lost 5 bases and J lost 7; bases outside the gene matches: 6. The CDR3 DNA reads TGTGCCAGCAGCGCGACTAGCGGGGGGGCCCGCGGGGAGCTGTTTTTT. Residues: CASSATSGGARGELFF.